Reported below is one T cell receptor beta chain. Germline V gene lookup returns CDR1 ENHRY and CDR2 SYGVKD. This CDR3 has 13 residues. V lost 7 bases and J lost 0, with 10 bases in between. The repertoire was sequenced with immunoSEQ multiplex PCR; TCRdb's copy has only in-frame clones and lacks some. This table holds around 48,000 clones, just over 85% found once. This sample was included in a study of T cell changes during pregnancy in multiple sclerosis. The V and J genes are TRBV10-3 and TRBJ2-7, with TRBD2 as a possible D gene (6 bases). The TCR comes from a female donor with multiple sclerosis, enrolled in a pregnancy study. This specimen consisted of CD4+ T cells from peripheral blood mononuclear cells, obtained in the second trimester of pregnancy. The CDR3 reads CAITSDTSYEQYF. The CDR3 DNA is TGTGCCATCACTAGCGACACCTCCTACGAGCAGTACTTC.